This TCR beta chain derives from a study of beta chain features in type 1 diabetes (dated by TCRdb to the late 2010s). For the study in its entirety: Mean age, gender distribution, total cell number and subset yield were not different between patients and healthy donors. A total of over 90,000,000 sorted cells were examined across all samples, and a strong correlation was observed between cell number per subset and RNA yield. The study compared TCRB repertoires of sorted circulating CD4+ T cell subsets between recently diagnosed type 1 diabetes patients and matched healthy donors. Regulatory and stem cell-like memory subsets were isolated from only 8 patients and roughly eight healthy donors, whereas naive and central memory subsets came from all 30 or so donors.

On this clone: Its antigen specificity is not known. The record has no base qualities; no much larger clone is one base away.

V is trimmed back by 3 bases and J by 2 bases, and the junction contains 3 bases that no gene match accounts for. The CDR1 and CDR2 encoded by the germline V gene are MDHEN and SYDVKM. The CDR3 covers 15 residues, taking in both the cysteine and the phenylalanine. Left in the record is the CDR3 DNA by itself, 45 bases read in frame from the first base. The entire isolated RNA was reverse transcribed using the High Capacity cDNA Reverse Transcription Kit, and thus expressed TCRB transcripts were sequenced. Naive, central memory and regulatory T cell samples underwent deep immunoSEQ sequencing, averaging about 3.57 million total reads per sample. After sorted cells were lysed in RLT buffer, RNA was extracted with DNase-treated RNeasy Micro or Mini kits, with the choice depending on cell number. Each cell subset was processed on its own to prevent cross-contamination, while patient and healthy donor samples were processed together. The immunoSEQ multiplex PCR was used to amplify TCRB sequences from cDNA, yielding 87-bp fragments that span the CDR3 region. Sequencing of the amplicons was done on the Illumina HiSeq platform. The original pipeline was this. PCR bias was corrected computationally using synthetic template baselines, and reads within Hamming distance 2 were collapsed, with unmergeable singletons discarded. Reads were aligned against IMGT to assign V, D and J genes, CDR3 length and insertions or deletions at six rearrangement sites. Within each subset, clonotype counts were normalized to sorted cell number, and only after that were true diversity and Gini coefficients computed with the tcR R package. The overlap coefficient, calculated on TCRB nucleotide sequences, was used to measure repertoire sharing. Out-of-frame TCRB sequences from naive cells were analyzed to stand in for the pre-selection repertoire. Not all clones reach the TCRdb copy of this immuneACCESS table, which keeps in-frame sequences only. Checked studies attribute under half of the gap to unresolved V genes and leave the rest unexplained. V, J and clone size are taken as reported in that table, and D and trimming were inferred from the DNA itself. A total of a few hundred thousand clones appear in this sample, around 12% of them only once. Roughly 0.015% of the sample is held by the ten biggest clonotypes.

What the research found in general, with its limitations: Shorter templates might have been favored by PCR, but patient and control samples were amplified and corrected together, so both groups would have been affected equally by any skew. Because the HLA sub-analyses included only small numbers of individuals, any influence of HLA type on TCRB rearrangement was left unresolved. A moderate but significant shortening of TCRB CDR3 length was observed in type 1 diabetes patients in all four CD4+ subsets. At VDJ recombination sites, type 1 diabetes patients had fewer insertions and more deleted nucleotides, which implies abnormalities in thymic rearrangement. Naive, central memory and regulatory TCRB repertoires appeared more similar among patients than among healthy donors. Because cDNA rather than genomic DNA was sequenced, highly expressing activated cells could have been over-represented, although no difference in activation and CD3 levels was found between groups.

A single peripheral blood draw of about 116 mL on average was collected from each donor into heparinised tubes. Naive, central memory, regulatory and stem cell-like memory CD4+ T cells were sorted on a BD FACSAria II using a panel including CD45RO, CCR7, CD25, CD127, CD95 and CD27. A purity above 95% was achieved for all sorted populations. PBMCs were separated immediately by Lymphoprep density gradient centrifugation and were stained directly, without being cultured. So that batch effects would be minimized, each experiment stained and sorted samples in pairs, pairing one healthy donor with one patient.

Material: naive CD4+ T cells from blood. Read against the paper, the sample's cell subset or site label means: true naive CD4+ T cells. This sequence was found in a man between 18 and 35 years old in good health. The chain employs TRBV28 and TRBJ2-5, with 10 junctional bases fitting TRBD1. The CDR3 reads as follows: CASSFRDRGQETQYF. The DNA is as follows: TGTGCCAGCAGTTTCAGGGACAGGGGTCAAGAGACCCAGTACTTC. With the portions outside the CDR3 filled from the reference TRBV28 and TRBJ2-5 genes, the complete variable region becomes DVKVTQSSRYLVKRTGEKVFLECVQDMDHENMFWYRQDPGLGLRLIYFSYDVKMKEKGDIPEGYSVSREKKERFSLILESASTNQTSMYLCASSFRDRGQETQYFGPGTRLLVL.